Included here is one T cell receptor (beta chain) sequence, with context. The RNA input was about 0.45 to 1 ug, and it was reverse transcribed with random hexamers. An immunoSEQ multiplex PCR generated amplified TCR beta CDR3 products spanning 54 Vbeta and 13 Jbeta. MiXCR, applied by TCRdb to the immunoSEQ multiplex PCR reads, yields one record per CDR3 protein. The data show 200,000 or so distinct CDR3 sequences, roughly 96% seen once. The sample is drawn from a study of CD8 T cells in Susac syndrome. CDR1 and CDR2 from the germline V gene are SGHDT and YYEEEE. The V gene lost 0 bases and the J gene lost 3 bases, with 4 bases spanning the gap. CDR3 size: 12 residues.

The material sequenced was CD4+ T cells from PBMCs. The chain carries TRBV5-6 and TRBJ2-7; the D is unclear. This TCR came from a human donor with multiple sclerosis. CDR3 coding DNA: TGTGCCAGCAGCTTGGGTCTCTACGAGCAGTACTTC. Residues: CASSLGLYEQYF.